This TCR beta chain was retrieved from a study of blood T cell repertoires in COVID-19. As for the study in general: Sites in the United States, Italy and Spain provided acute and convalescent COVID-19 samples. From T cells, B-cell-depleted T cells, or PBMCs came the material, which was cDNA or gDNA.

J lost 2 bases, V lost 5 bases, and 3 bases had no gene match. CDR1 is LNHDA, CDR2 SQIVND, per germline (reference sequence). The length of the CDR3 is 16 residues. As processed by the authors: Reference gene primer amplification yielded estimated nucleated cell counts. TCRdb's copy holds only in-frame clones and misses some; the assay was immunoSEQ multiplex PCR. The V and J calls and clone size come from that table; D and trimming were worked out from the DNA. The table includes tens of thousands of clones, less than 85% detected once. The sequencing sample was made of peripheral blood. The chain couples TRBV19 to TRBJ2-3; TRBD2 matches at 14 bases. The clonotype was recovered from a man between 60 and 75 years old with acute or convalescent COVID-19. The CDR3 sequence is CASSSGLAGVTDTQYF. CDR3 nucleotides: TGTGCCAGTAGTTCGGGACTAGCGGGAGTCACAGATACGCAGTATTTT.